This entry describes one T cell receptor (beta chain). PCR primers comprised 60 Vbeta and 13 Jbeta primers. The assay was immunoSEQ multiplex PCR, and TCRdb's table has in-frame clones only and misses some. Here the sample spans approximately 190,000 clones, more than 75% being singletons. The sample comes from a study of cytomegalovirus exposure and HLA in healthy donors. Germline V gene lookup returns CDR1 SGHNT and CDR2 YYREEE (reference sequence). V dropped 0 bases and J dropped 9; count of bases not matched to a gene: 8. The CDR3 runs 15 residues. The sequenced material came from PBMCs. The rearrangement links TRBV5-4 to TRBJ2-2; 7 positions match TRBD1. This TCR was recovered from a young man in good health and CMV-seronegative. In DNA form, the CDR3 reads TGTGCCAGCAGCTTGGGTGGGCAGGGGGACCGGGAGCTGTTTTTT. Translating gives CASSLGGQGDRELFF.